Sequencing of this TCR beta chain was carried out in a study of T-cell reconstitution after alpha-beta-depleted transplantation in children. Study observations and caveats: T-cell counts and diversity at one year following transplant were attributed mainly to newly produced T cells. Several hundred expanded graft clones reportedly gave rise to the alpha-beta T cells present about two months after transplant. High day-60 TCRbeta diversity in some patients came from surviving recipient T cells and thymic progenitors.

As it was prepared, the TCRbeta library received unique molecular identifiers. TCRdb independently ran MiXCR on the PCR reads; one entry per CDR3 protein. The sample has tens of thousands of distinct CDR3 sequences; 4.9% are singletons. This clonotype has ten or more counts. Its antigen is unidentified. Germline trimming cut 3 bases from V and 0 bases from J; bases unmatched to any gene: 5. Germline V CDR1 and CDR2: KGHSH, LQKENI. This CDR3 has 16 residues. Sequencing was performed on PBMCs, mostly from graft donor cells, taken 180 days after TCRalphabeta/CD19-depleted stem cell transplant. The chain recombines TRBV18 with TRBJ1-3, with 7 bases fitting TRBD1. The receptor was isolated from a boy younger than two who had a stem cell transplant for acute myeloid leukemia, so the T cells may come from the graft donor. The CDR3 spells CASSPLQGLSGNTIYF. Here the CDR3 DNA reads TGTGCCAGCTCACCTTTACAGGGGCTCTCTGGAAACACCATATATTTT.